A selection of T cell receptor beta chains follows, all from one sample in a study of read filtering for tumor transcriptome and immune sequencing. A single record per CDR3 protein comes from TCRdb applying MiXCR to the reads. Among 75,000 to 90,000 distinct CDR3 sequences listed, 9% to 15% were seen once. The sequenced sample consisted of a population of CD138-negative cells sorted from bone marrow. Receptors originate from a donor at least 40 years old with multiple myeloma. The CDR3 runs from the conserved cysteine through the conserved F or W. A D gene is named only where the DNA matches it firmly. Clone sizes are given selectively: once, few, many, or a class where the clone is expanded.

D: -; J: TRBJ2-2; V: TRBV7-9; size: few; DNA: TGTGCCAGCAAGGACACCGGGGAGCTGTTTTTT; CDR3: CASKDTGELFF
D: -; J: TRBJ2-7; V: TRBV5-1; size: -; DNA: TGCGCCAGCAGCTTGCCTAGCTCCTACGAGCAGTACTTC; CDR3: CASSLPSSYEQYF
D: -; J: TRBJ2-1; V: TRBV24-1; size: many; DNA: TGTGCCACCAGTGATTTTCCCCAGGGGGGCTATGAGCAGTTCTTC; CDR3: CATSDFPQGGYEQFF
D: TRBD2; J: TRBJ2-1; V: TRBV5-1; size: many; DNA: TGCGCCAGCAGCTTGGTTAGCGGGGGTTACAATGAGCAGTTCTTC; CDR3: CASSLVSGGYNEQFF
D: TRBD1; J: TRBJ2-7; V: TRBV20-1; size: few; DNA: TGCAGTGCTAGAGATAATGCAGGGGGTTACGAGCAGTACTTC; CDR3: CSARDNAGGYEQYF
D: TRBD1; J: TRBJ1-1; V: TRBV4-1; size: many; DNA: TGCGCCAGCAGCCAAGGTTTGGGACAGGGAGGCTACACTGAAGCTTTCTTT; CDR3: CASSQGLGQGGYTEAFF
D: TRBD1; J: TRBJ2-7; V: TRBV29-1; size: many; DNA: TGCAGCGTCGACGGGACAGGGAACGAGCAGTACTTC; CDR3: CSVDGTGNEQYF
D: -; J: TRBJ2-7; V: TRBV5-5; size: many; DNA: TGTGCCAGCAGCTTGGGAGGGTTCGACTACGAGCAGTACTTC; CDR3: CASSLGGFDYEQYF
D: -; J: TRBJ1-5; V: TRBV7-2; size: many; DNA: TGTGCCAGCAGACAGGGACTTGGTCAGCCCCAGCATTTT; CDR3: CASRQGLGQPQHF
D: TRBD1; J: TRBJ1-4; V: TRBV11-2; size: many; DNA: TGTGCCAGCAGCTCCGGACAGGATGAAAAACTGTTTTTT; CDR3: CASSSGQDEKLFF
D: -; J: TRBJ1-1; V: TRBV2; size: many; DNA: TGTGCCAGCAGGCCAAACAGGGACACTGAAGCTTTCTTT; CDR3: CASRPNRDTEAFF
D: TRBD1; J: TRBJ2-5; V: TRBV5-1; size: few; DNA: TGCGCCAGCAGCTTGGGGACAGGGGCTCCGACCCAGTACTTC; CDR3: CASSLGTGAPTQYF
D: -; J: TRBJ1-2; V: TRBV6-5; size: once; DNA: TGTGCTAGCAGTGAATCCATGCCGGGACTCAACTATGGCTACACCTTC; CDR3: CASSESMPGLNYGYTF
D: -; J: TRBJ2-3; V: TRBV20-1; size: many; DNA: TGCAGTGCTGGTGGGACACCGAGCACAGATACGCAGTATTTT; CDR3: CSAGGTPSTDTQYF
D: -; J: TRBJ2-1; V: TRBV19; size: many; DNA: TGTGCCAGTGCGGCGGGGACAGCGGGTTGGGATGAGCAGTTCTTC; CDR3: CASAAGTAGWDEQFF
D: -; J: TRBJ2-7; V: TRBV10-3; size: many; DNA: TGTGCCATCAGTGACCTGAACGAGCAGTACTTC; CDR3: CAISDLNEQYF
D: TRBD2; J: TRBJ2-3; V: TRBV6-2/TRBV6-3; size: many; DNA: TGTGCCAGCAGGTGGGCTAGCGGGAGGTCGACGCAGTATTTT; CDR3: CASRWASGRSTQYF
D: TRBD1; J: TRBJ1-2; V: TRBV29-1; size: few; DNA: TGCAGCGTTGGTAGACAGGGAGGCTATGGCTACACCTTC; CDR3: CSVGRQGGYGYTF
D: -; J: TRBJ1-1; V: TRBV7-8; size: -; DNA: TGTGCCAGCAGCTTAAGTGACGGGGAGGTTGGAGATTTCTTT; CDR3: CASSLSDGEVGDFF
D: TRBD2; J: TRBJ2-3; V: TRBV11-2; size: many; DNA: TGTGCCAGCAGCTCCGGACTAGCGGGAGTAGCAGATACGCAGTATTTT; CDR3: CASSSGLAGVADTQYF
D: -; J: TRBJ2-3; V: TRBV12-3/TRBV12-4; size: many; DNA: TGTGCCAGCAGTTTGGAGCAGTACACAGATACGCAGTATTTT; CDR3: CASSLEQYTDTQYF
D: -; J: TRBJ1-1; V: TRBV20-1; size: many; DNA: TGCAGTGCTAGAGATCCTCAAACAGGGTTCGGAGCTTTCTTT; CDR3: CSARDPQTGFGAFF
D: TRBD2; J: TRBJ2-3; V: TRBV5-1; size: many; DNA: TGCGCCAGCTTTAAGAGCGGGAGTGGAGATACGCAGTATTTT; CDR3: CASFKSGSGDTQYF
D: -; J: TRBJ1-2; V: TRBV5-1; size: once; DNA: TGCGCCAGCAGCTTGGAGCCACTAGCTAACTATGGCTACACCTTC; CDR3: CASSLEPLANYGYTF
D: TRBD1; J: TRBJ1-1; V: TRBV2; size: many; DNA: TGTGCCAGTAGGAGACAGGGGAGCACTGAAGCTTTCTTT; CDR3: CASRRQGSTEAFF
D: -; J: TRBJ1-2; V: TRBV19; size: -; DNA: TGTGCCAGTAGTATACGAGGGGCAGAAAGGGGGTTTAACTATGGCTACACCTTC; CDR3: CASSIRGAERGFNYGYTF
D: -; J: TRBJ2-3; V: TRBV20-1; size: -; DNA: TGCAGTGCCTGCCAGGCGGGTTCTACAGATACGCAGTATTTT; CDR3: CSACQAGSTDTQYF
D: -; J: TRBJ1-1; V: TRBV3-1; size: many; DNA: TGTGCCAGCACTAAGCGGGCCTCGGGCACTGAAGCTTTCTTT; CDR3: CASTKRASGTEAFF
D: -; J: TRBJ2-3; V: TRBV2; size: many; DNA: TGTGCCAGCAGCGGGGAGAGGACAGATACGCAGTATTTT; CDR3: CASSGERTDTQYF
D: -; J: TRBJ2-2; V: TRBV7-8; size: many; DNA: TGTGCCAGCAGCTTAGGGTTTGGGGGCGGCACCGGGGAGCTGTTTTTT; CDR3: CASSLGFGGGTGELFF
D: -; J: TRBJ2-7; V: TRBV30; size: many; DNA: TGTGCCTGGAAAGGCCGGACAGCGGGACCCTACGAGCAGTACTTC; CDR3: CAWKGRTAGPYEQYF
D: -; J: TRBJ2-1; V: TRBV20-1; size: many; DNA: TGCAGTGGACTAGGTTCCTACAATGAGCAGTTCTTC; CDR3: CSGLGSYNEQFF